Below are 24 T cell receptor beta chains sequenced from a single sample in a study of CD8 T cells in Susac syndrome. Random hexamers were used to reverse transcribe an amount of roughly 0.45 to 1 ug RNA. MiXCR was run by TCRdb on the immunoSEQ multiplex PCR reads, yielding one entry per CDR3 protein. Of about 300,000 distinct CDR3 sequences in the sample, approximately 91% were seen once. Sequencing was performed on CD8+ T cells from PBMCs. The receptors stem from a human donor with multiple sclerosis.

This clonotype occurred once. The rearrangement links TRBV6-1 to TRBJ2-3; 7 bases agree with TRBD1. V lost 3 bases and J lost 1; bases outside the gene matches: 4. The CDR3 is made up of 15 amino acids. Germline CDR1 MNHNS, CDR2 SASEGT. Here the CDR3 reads CASSDRGFGTDTQYF. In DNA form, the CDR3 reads TGTGCCAGCAGTGACAGGGGGTTTGGCACAGATACGCAGTATTTT.

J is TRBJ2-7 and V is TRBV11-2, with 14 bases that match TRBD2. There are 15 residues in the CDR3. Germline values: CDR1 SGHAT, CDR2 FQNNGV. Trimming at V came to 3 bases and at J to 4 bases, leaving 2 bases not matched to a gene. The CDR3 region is CASSLGLAGVYEQYF. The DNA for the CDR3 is TGTGCCAGCAGCTTGGGACTAGCGGGAGTGTACGAGCAGTACTTC.

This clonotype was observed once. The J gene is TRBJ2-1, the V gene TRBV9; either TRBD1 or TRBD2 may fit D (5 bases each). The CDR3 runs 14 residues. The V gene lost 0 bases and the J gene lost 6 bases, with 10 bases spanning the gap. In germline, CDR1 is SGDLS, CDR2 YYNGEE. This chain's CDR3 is CASSVAGTRNEQFF. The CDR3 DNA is TGTGCCAGCAGCGTAGCAGGGACCCGCAATGAGCAGTTCTTC.

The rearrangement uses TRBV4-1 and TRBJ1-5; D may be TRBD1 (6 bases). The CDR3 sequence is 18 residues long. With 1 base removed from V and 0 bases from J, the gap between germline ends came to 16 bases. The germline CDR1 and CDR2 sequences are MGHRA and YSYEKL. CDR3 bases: TGCGCCAGCAGCCAAGGGACCAAGGGGGACCTTAGCAATCAGCCCCAGCATTTT. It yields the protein CASSQGTKGDLSNQPQHF.

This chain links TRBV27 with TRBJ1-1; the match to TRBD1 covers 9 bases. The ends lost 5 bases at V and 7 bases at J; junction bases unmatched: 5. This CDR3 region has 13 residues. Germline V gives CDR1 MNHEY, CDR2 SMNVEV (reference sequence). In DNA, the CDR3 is TGTGCCAGCAGTCTAGGGACAGGGCTTGAAGCTTTCTTT. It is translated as CASSLGTGLEAFF.

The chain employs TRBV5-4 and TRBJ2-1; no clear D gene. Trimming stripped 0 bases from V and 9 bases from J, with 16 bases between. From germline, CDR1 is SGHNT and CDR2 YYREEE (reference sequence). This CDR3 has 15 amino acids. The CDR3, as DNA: TGTGCCAGCAGCTTGGCGACGGTGGGTCTGGGTGAGCAGTTCTTC. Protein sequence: CASSLATVGLGEQFF.

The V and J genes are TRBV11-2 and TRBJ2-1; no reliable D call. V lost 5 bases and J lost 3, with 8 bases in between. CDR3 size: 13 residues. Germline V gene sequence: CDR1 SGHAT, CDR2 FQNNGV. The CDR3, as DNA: TGTGCCAGCAGCGTAGTGGGCTACAATGAGCAGTTCTTC. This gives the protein CASSVVGYNEQFF.

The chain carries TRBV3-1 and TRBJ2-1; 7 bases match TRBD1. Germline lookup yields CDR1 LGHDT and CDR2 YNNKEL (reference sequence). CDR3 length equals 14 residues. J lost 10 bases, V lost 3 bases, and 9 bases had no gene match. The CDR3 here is CASSHRRSGGEQFF. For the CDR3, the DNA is TGTGCCAGCAGCCATAGACGCTCAGGGGGAGAGCAGTTCTTC.

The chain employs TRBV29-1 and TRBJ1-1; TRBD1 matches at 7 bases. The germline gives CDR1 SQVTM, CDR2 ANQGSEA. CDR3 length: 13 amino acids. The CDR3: CRVTGTLGTEAFF. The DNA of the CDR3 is TGCAGGGTGACAGGGACCCTGGGTACTGAAGCTTTCTTT.

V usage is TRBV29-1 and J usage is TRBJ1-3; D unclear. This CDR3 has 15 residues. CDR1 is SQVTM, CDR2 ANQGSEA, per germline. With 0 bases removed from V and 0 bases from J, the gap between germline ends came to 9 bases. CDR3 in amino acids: CSVEDRHGSGNTIYF. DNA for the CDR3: TGCAGCGTTGAAGATCGTCACGGCTCTGGAAACACCATATATTTT.

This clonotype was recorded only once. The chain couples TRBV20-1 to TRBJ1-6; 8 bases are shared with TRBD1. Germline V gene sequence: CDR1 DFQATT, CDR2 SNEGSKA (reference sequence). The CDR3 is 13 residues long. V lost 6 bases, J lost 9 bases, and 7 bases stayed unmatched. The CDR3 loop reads CSAPGTGSSPLHF. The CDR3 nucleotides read TGCAGTGCCCCCGGGACAGGATCTTCACCCCTCCACTTT.

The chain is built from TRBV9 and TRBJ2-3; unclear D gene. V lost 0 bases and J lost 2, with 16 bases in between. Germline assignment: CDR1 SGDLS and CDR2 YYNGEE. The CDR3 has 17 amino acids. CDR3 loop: CASSVEALPVPTDTQYF. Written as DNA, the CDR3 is TGTGCCAGCAGCGTAGAGGCCCTACCAGTACCCACAGATACGCAGTATTTT.

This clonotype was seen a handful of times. CDR3 nucleotides: TGTGCCAGCAGCTTAGTACAGCAGTATTTT. Translation gives CASSLVQQYF. The chain is built from TRBV7-9 and TRBJ2-3, with D unresolved. Trimming took 1 base from V and 11 from J, leaving 4 bases between them. The germline V gene has CDR1 SEHNR and CDR2 FQNEAQ (reference sequence). The CDR3 has 10 residues.

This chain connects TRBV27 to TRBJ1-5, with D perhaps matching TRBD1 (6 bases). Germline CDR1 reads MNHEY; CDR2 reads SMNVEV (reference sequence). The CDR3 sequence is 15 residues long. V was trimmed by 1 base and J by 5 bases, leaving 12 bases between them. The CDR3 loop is CASSLFGGAHQPQHF. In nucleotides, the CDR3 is TGTGCCAGCAGTTTATTCGGGGGGGCACATCAGCCCCAGCATTTT.

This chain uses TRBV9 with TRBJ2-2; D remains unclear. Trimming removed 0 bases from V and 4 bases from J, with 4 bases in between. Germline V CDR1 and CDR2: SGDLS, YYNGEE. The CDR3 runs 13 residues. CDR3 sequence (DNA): TGTGCCAGCAGCGTAGGTTTCACCGGGGAGCTGTTTTTT. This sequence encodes CASSVGFTGELFF.

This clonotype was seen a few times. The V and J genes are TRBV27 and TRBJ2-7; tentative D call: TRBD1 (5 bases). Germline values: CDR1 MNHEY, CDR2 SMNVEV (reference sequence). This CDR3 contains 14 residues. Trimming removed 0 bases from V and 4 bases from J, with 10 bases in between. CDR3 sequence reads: CASSLSAGNYEQYF. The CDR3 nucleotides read TGTGCCAGCAGTTTATCGGCAGGGAATTACGAGCAGTACTTC.

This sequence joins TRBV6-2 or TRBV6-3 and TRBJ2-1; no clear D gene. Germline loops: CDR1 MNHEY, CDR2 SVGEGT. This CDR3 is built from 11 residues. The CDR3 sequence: CVTSQYPEQFF. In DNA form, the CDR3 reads TGTGTCACCAGCCAGTATCCCGAGCAGTTCTTC.

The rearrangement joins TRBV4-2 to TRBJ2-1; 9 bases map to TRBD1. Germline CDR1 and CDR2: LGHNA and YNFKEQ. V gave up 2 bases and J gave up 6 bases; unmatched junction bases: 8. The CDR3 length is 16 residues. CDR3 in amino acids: CASSQSGTGLGNEQFF. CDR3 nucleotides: TGTGCCAGCAGCCAATCCGGGACAGGGTTGGGCAATGAGCAGTTCTTC.

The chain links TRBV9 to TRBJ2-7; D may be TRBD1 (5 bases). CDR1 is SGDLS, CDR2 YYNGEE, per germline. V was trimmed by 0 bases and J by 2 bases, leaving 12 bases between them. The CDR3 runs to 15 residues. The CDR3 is CASSVAGAATYEQYF. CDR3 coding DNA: TGTGCCAGCAGCGTAGCTGGGGCGGCCACCTACGAGCAGTACTTC.

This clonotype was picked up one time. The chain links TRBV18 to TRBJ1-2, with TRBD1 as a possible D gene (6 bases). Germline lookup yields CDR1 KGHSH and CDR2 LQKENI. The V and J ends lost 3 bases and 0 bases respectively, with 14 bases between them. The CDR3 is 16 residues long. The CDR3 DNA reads TGTGCCAGCTCACCGACACCCGGGACACCTAACTATGGCTACACCTTC. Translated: CASSPTPGTPNYGYTF.

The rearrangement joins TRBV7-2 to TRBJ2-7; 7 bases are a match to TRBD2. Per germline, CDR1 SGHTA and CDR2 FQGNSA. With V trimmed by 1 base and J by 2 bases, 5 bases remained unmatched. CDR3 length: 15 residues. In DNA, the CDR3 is TGTGCCAGCAGCTTAGTTGCGGGAGAGGCCTACGAGCAGTACTTC. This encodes CASSLVAGEAYEQYF.

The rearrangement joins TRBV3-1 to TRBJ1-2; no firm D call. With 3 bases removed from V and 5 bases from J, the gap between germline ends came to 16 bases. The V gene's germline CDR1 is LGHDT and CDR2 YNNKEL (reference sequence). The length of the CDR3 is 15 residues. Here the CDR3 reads CASSHPAEVRYGYTF. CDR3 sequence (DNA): TGTGCCAGCAGCCACCCAGCGGAAGTTCGGTATGGCTACACCTTC.

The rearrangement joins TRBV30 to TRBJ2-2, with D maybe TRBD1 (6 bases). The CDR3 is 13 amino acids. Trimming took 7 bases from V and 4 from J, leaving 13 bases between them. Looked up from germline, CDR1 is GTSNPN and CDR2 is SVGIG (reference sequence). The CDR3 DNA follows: TGTGCCTTGGATCAGGGGAGCACCGGGGAGCTGTTTTTT. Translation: CALDQGSTGELFF.

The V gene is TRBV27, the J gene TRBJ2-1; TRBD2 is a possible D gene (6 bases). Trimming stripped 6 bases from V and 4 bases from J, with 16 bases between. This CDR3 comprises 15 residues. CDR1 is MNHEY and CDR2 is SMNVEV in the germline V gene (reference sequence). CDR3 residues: CASSTGTYQYNEQFF. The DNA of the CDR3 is TGTGCCAGCAGCACCGGGACTTACCAATACAATGAGCAGTTCTTC.